The 27 T cell receptor beta chains below come from one sample, sequenced in a study of OX40 agonist ivuxolimab in advanced cancers. The repertoire was sequenced with immunoSEQ multiplex PCR; TCRdb's copy has only in-frame clones and lacks some. The sample holds under 85,000 clones, about 84% seen once. Sample: CD4+ or CD8+ T cells sorted from blood, taken in a trial of the OX40 agonist ivuxolimab. The receptors were sampled from an adult with an advanced solid tumor such as melanoma, head and neck, liver or kidney cancer.

This clone has a handful of counts. CDR3 protein: CASSPTISRAFF. The CDR3 nucleotides are TGTGCCAGCAGCCCCACCATCTCACGAGCTTTCTTT. The V gene is TRBV14, the J gene TRBJ1-1; no clear D gene. Trimming left V 4 bases short and J 10 bases short, with 13 bases between. This CDR3 region has 12 residues. CDR1 and CDR2 from the germline V gene are SGHDN and FVKESK. The whole variable domain, remainder taken from reference TRBV14 and TRBJ1-1, is EAGVTQFPSHSVIEKGQTVTLRCDPISGHDNLYWYRRVMGKEIKFLLHFVKESKQDESGMPNNRFLAERTGGTYSTLKVQPAELEDSGVYFCASSPTISRAFFGQGTRLTVV.

This chain links TRBV27 with TRBJ2-3; 12 nucleotides match TRBD1. Trimming took 5 bases from V and 0 from J; bases not matched to a gene: 9. CDR1 is MNHEY and CDR2 is SMNVEV in the germline V gene (reference sequence). This CDR3 region has 18 residues. The CDR3 loop reads CASSLGTGGPFSTDTQYF. DNA of the CDR3: TGTGCCAGCAGTCTCGGGACAGGGGGCCCATTTAGCACAGATACGCAGTATTTT.

The CDR3 nucleotides read TGTGCCAGCTCACGAACAGGGGGCCCGAGCTCCTATAATTCACCCCTCCACTTT. This sequence encodes CASSRTGGPSSYNSPLHF. The rearrangement joins TRBV18 to TRBJ1-6; 9 nucleotides align to TRBD1. J gave up 0 bases and V 4 bases, and 7 bases lay outside the gene matches. The germline V gene has CDR1 KGHSH and CDR2 LQKENI. The CDR3 is 18 residues long.

V usage is TRBV10-3 and J usage is TRBJ2-1, with D unresolved. The CDR3 spans 13 residues. Germline V lookup: CDR1 ENHRY, CDR2 SYGVKD. The V end was cut by 2 bases, the J end by 9 bases, with 11 bases between. The CDR3 protein is CAISEGSSLEQFF. The CDR3 nucleotides are TGTGCCATCAGTGAGGGTAGTAGTCTTGAGCAGTTCTTC.

The chain couples TRBV18 to TRBJ1-1, with D possibly TRBD1 on 5 matching bases. Germline V gene lookup returns CDR1 KGHSH and CDR2 LQKENI. V gave up 3 bases and J gave up 11 bases, with 13 bases separating them. This CDR3 comprises 12 residues. The CDR3 sequence is CASSPVGDVAFF. The DNA for the CDR3 is TGTGCCAGCTCACCGGTTGGGGACGTCGCTTTCTTT. The whole variable domain, filled in from reference TRBV18 and TRBJ1-1, reads NAGVMQNPRHLVRRRGQEARLRCSPMKGHSHVYWYRQLPEEGLKFMVYLQKENIIDESGMPKERFSAEFPKEGPSILRIQQVVRGDSAAYFCASSPVGDVAFFGQGTRLTVV.

Comments on this clone: The same CDR3 can be traced to other DNA sequences in this sample. The rearrangement joins TRBV14 to TRBJ1-2; D gene ambiguous. CDR1 SGHDN and CDR2 FVKESK come from the germline V gene. Trimming removed 1 base from V and 2 bases from J, with 5 bases in between. This CDR3 spans 13 amino acids. CDR3 sequence: CASSQGGNYGYTF. The CDR3 nucleotides read TGTGCCAGCAGCCAAGGAGGGAACTATGGCTACACCTTC.

The rearrangement uses TRBV18 and TRBJ2-7; possibly TRBD2 for D (6 bases). CDR1 and CDR2 from the germline V gene are KGHSH and LQKENI. Trimming shortened V by 5 bases and J by 3 bases, and 11 bases separated the two germline ends. The CDR3 covers 13 residues. The CDR3 protein is CASSELGGYEQYF. CDR3 DNA: TGTGCCAGCTCAGAATTGGGGGGCTACGAGCAGTACTTC.

The chain couples TRBV7-9 to TRBJ2-6; D tentatively reads TRBD1 or TRBD2 (5 bases each). V was pared by 3 bases and J by 2 bases, with 17 bases between. The germline V gene has CDR1 SEHNR and CDR2 FQNEAQ (reference sequence). This CDR3 is built from 18 residues. CDR3 sequence reads: CASSFASGTSAGANVLTF. For the CDR3, the DNA is TGTGCCAGCAGCTTCGCGTCCGGGACGAGCGCTGGGGCCAACGTCCTGACTTTC. The full variable domain, with the rest looked up from reference TRBV7-9 and TRBJ2-6, is DTGVSQNPRHKITKRGQNVTFRCDPISEHNRLYWYRQTLGQGPEFLTYFQNEAQLEKSRLLSDRFSAERPKGSFSTLEIQRTEQGDSAMYLCASSFASGTSAGANVLTFGAGSRLTVL.

The V gene is TRBV5-1, the J gene TRBJ1-1; weak D call: TRBD1 (6 bases). The CDR3 totals 14 residues. The ends were cut back, 5 bases at V and 3 bases at J, with 14 bases in the middle. Germline CDR1 and CDR2: SGHRS and YFSETQ. The CDR3 nucleotides read TGCGCCAGCAGTTACTACAGGGTGGACACTGAAGCTTTCTTT. Translation gives CASSYYRVDTEAFF.

The rearrangement joins TRBV11-2 to TRBJ2-1, with D possibly matching TRBD2 (5 bases). The CDR3 length is 14 residues. Germline V CDR1 and CDR2: SGHAT, FQNNGV. V was cut by 1 base and J by 7 bases, with 11 bases left in between. CDR3 amino acids: CASSLGQSGNEQFF. The CDR3 DNA reads TGTGCCAGCAGCTTAGGGCAATCGGGAAATGAGCAGTTCTTC.

This clone was counted only a few times. CDR3 DNA sequence: TGCGCCAGCAGCTCCCAGGGAGGGTACGGAAGCAGCTCTGGAAACACCATATATTTT. Amino acid sequence: CASSSQGGYGSSSGNTIYF. The chain recombines TRBV5-1 with TRBJ1-3; the D gene is possibly TRBD1 (5 bases). Germline CDR1 SGHRS, CDR2 YFSETQ. V was clipped by 3 bases and J by 0 bases, with 22 bases between them. There are 19 residues in the CDR3.

V is TRBV11-2 and J is TRBJ2-6; possible D gene TRBD2, 5 bases. Per germline, CDR1 SGHAT and CDR2 FQNNGV. Deletions cut 5 bases from V and 4 bases from J, with 18 bases between. The CDR3 is 17 residues long. CDR3 amino acids: CASSPLGSSGGANVLTF. CDR3 DNA sequence: TGTGCCAGCAGCCCCCTCGGGTCCTCGGGAGGGGCCAACGTCCTGACTTTC. The full variable domain, completed using reference TRBV11-2 and TRBJ2-6, is EAGVAQSPRYKIIEKRQSVAFWCNPISGHATLYWYQQILGQGPKLLIQFQNNGVVDDSQLPKDRFSAERLKGVDSTLKIQPAKLEDSAVYLCASSPLGSSGGANVLTFGAGSRLTVL.

The chain combines TRBV18 with TRBJ2-1, with D possibly being TRBD2 (6 bases). CDR1 is KGHSH and CDR2 is LQKENI in the germline V gene. V gave up 6 bases and J gave up 5 bases, with 11 bases separating them. This CDR3 region has 13 residues. CDR3 coding DNA: TGTGCCAGCTCGGAGGGCCTACACAATGAGCAGTTCTTC. Protein sequence: CASSEGLHNEQFF.

This chain links TRBV9 with TRBJ1-3; D uncertain. Trimming cost V 0 bases and J 0 bases, with 7 bases left between them. The CDR3 is 15 amino acids. CDR1 is SGDLS, CDR2 YYNGEE, per germline. The CDR3 sequence: CASSVEGNSGNTIYF. In DNA form, the CDR3 reads TGTGCCAGCAGCGTAGAAGGAAACTCTGGAAACACCATATATTTT.

The chain is built from TRBV7-3 and TRBJ1-1; D might be TRBD1 (6 bases). The CDR3 runs to 15 residues. Trimming cost V 0 bases and J 5 bases, with 13 bases left between them. Germline V lookup: CDR1 SGHTA, CDR2 FQGTGA. The CDR3 protein is CASSLTSQGLTEAFF. Here the CDR3 DNA reads TGTGCCAGCAGCTTAACGTCACAGGGACTAACTGAAGCTTTCTTT. The full variable domain, in which reference TRBV7-3 and TRBJ1-1 provide the parts outside the CDR3, is GAGVSQTPSNKVTEKGKYVELRCDPISGHTALYWYRQSLGQGPEFLIYFQGTGAADDSGLPNDRFFAVRPEGSVSTLKIQRTERGDSAVYLCASSLTSQGLTEAFFGQGTRLTVV.

On this clone itself: Its ends do not fully match the called genes, so a read error is possible. The chain is built from TRBV7-2 and TRBJ2-7; 7 nucleotides line up with TRBD2. The CDR3 has 13 residues. The germline CDR1 and CDR2 sequences are SGHTA and FQGNSA. CDR3 sequence reads: CASSLAVLYEQYF. DNA of the CDR3: TGTGCCAGCAGCCTAGCGGTTCTCTACGAGCAGTACTTC. The full variable domain, rest sourced from reference TRBV7-2 and TRBJ2-7, is GAGVSQSPSNKVTEKGKDVELRCDPISGHTALYWYRQSLGQGLEFLIYFQGNSAPDKSGLPSDRFSAERTGGSVSTLTIQRTQQEDSAVYLCASSLAVLYEQYFGPGTRLTVT.

The rearrangement links TRBV5-1 to TRBJ2-7, with unresolved D. V lost 7 bases and J 0 bases, leaving 11 bases between the germline ends. This CDR3 is built from 13 residues. Germline-derived CDR1 and CDR2 are SGHRS and YFSETQ. CDR3 DNA sequence: TGCGCCAGCGGCAGGTCGAACTCCTACGAGCAGTACTTC. Its translation: CASGRSNSYEQYF.

The CDR3 sequence: CASRRNTEAFF. DNA for the CDR3: TGTGCCAGCAGAAGGAACACTGAAGCTTTCTTT. J is TRBJ1-1 and V is TRBV2; D unresolved. Germline lookup yields CDR1 SNHLY and CDR2 FYNNEI. V gave up 6 bases and J gave up 1 base, with 3 bases separating them. The CDR3 consists of 11 residues.

This chain connects TRBV11-1 to TRBJ1-1; tentatively, D is TRBD1 (5 bases). Trimming pared 4 bases from V and 2 bases from J, leaving 14 bases between. The germline CDR1 and CDR2 sequences are SGHAT and FQDESV (reference sequence). This CDR3 region has 15 residues. The CDR3 region is CASSSRPGDNTEAFF. CDR3 nucleotide sequence: TGTGCCAGCAGCTCCCGCCCGGGGGACAACACTGAAGCTTTCTTT.

The genes are TRBV5-6 and TRBJ1-5; D might be TRBD1 (5 bases). Trimming shortened V by 0 bases and J by 1 base, and 8 bases separated the two germline ends. CDR1 is SGHDT, CDR2 YYEEEE, per germline. This CDR3 has 15 amino acids. For the CDR3, the DNA is TGTGCCAGCAGCTTGGCCCCAGGGAGCAATCAGCCCCAGCATTTT. Protein sequence: CASSLAPGSNQPQHF.

The CDR3 coding sequence is TGTGCCAGCAGCTTGGGACAGGGGGCCGGCACTGAAGCTTTCTTT. It codes for CASSLGQGAGTEAFF. The chain carries TRBV7-9 and TRBJ1-1; 12 nucleotides line up with TRBD1. Germline CDR1 SEHNR, CDR2 FQNEAQ (reference sequence). The CDR3 is 15 residues long. V trimming: 3 bases; J trimming: 4 bases; junction bases outside the gene matches: 3.

The V gene is TRBV5-4, the J gene TRBJ2-2; no firm D call. V was shortened by 0 bases and J by 5 bases, with 11 bases between the two germline ends. The CDR3 covers 15 residues. The V gene's germline CDR1 is SGHNT and CDR2 YYREEE (reference sequence). CDR3 coding DNA: TGTGCCAGCAGCTTGGATGGGCTCGGAACCGGGGAGCTGTTTTTT. It encodes CASSLDGLGTGELFF.

The chain has TRBV5-4 and TRBJ1-5; possible D gene TRBD1, 6 bases. This CDR3 is 16 amino acids long. In germline, CDR1 is SGHNT, CDR2 YYREEE (reference sequence). Trimming took 4 bases from V and 0 from J, leaving 14 bases between them. The chain's CDR3 is CASSQAVQGSNQPQHF. CDR3 in DNA: TGTGCCAGCAGCCAGGCCGTACAGGGTAGCAATCAGCCCCAGCATTTT.

V usage is TRBV4-2 and J usage is TRBJ2-3, with D maybe TRBD1 (5 bases). V lost 0 bases and J 0 bases, leaving 16 bases between the germline ends. The germline V gene has CDR1 LGHNA and CDR2 YNFKEQ. The CDR3 loop spans 18 amino acids. CDR3 in amino acids: CASSQDQGRFRSTDTQYF. CDR3 bases: TGTGCCAGCAGCCAAGATCAGGGTCGGTTCCGTAGCACAGATACGCAGTATTTT.

This chain connects TRBV5-1 to TRBJ1-2; no clear D. The CDR3 covers 14 residues. Trimming took 3 bases from V and 8 from J, leaving 17 bases between them. Germline loops: CDR1 SGHRS, CDR2 YFSETQ. The CDR3 protein is CASSSTPVGSGYTF. CDR3 coding DNA: TGCGCCAGCAGCTCGACCCCGGTGGGCTCCGGCTACACCTTC.

The V and J genes are TRBV5-1 and TRBJ1-2; D is uncertain. The CDR3 length is 14 residues. V lost 0 bases and J lost 3, with 9 bases in between. Per germline, CDR1 SGHRS and CDR2 YFSETQ. The CDR3 bases are TGCGCCAGCAGCTTGGAGGTCGGAGACTATGGCTACACCTTC. The encoded protein is CASSLEVGDYGYTF.

The V and J genes are TRBV19 and TRBJ2-4, with D possibly being TRBD1 (5 bases). CDR3 length: 13 residues. Per the germline V gene, CDR1 is LNHDA and CDR2 is SQIVND (reference sequence). V was pared by 0 bases and J by 7 bases, with 7 bases between. The CDR3 spells CASSIDRANIQYF. The CDR3 DNA reads as TGTGCCAGTAGTATAGACAGGGCGAACATTCAGTACTTC.